The 28 T cell receptor beta chains reported below all come from one sample, sequenced in a study of blood T cell repertoires in COVID-19. Using immunoSEQ multiplex PCR, the repertoire was profiled, and TCRdb retains in-frame clones only, with some absent. The data show 45,000 to 60,000 clones, 83% seen once. Sequenced sample: peripheral blood. Every receptor here comes from a human donor in a cohort sampled during active COVID-19.

This clone was counted only a few times. The chain has TRBV19 and TRBJ1-1, with 8 nucleotides matching TRBD1. Germline-derived CDR1 and CDR2 are LNHDA and SQIVND (reference sequence). The ends lost 5 bases at V and 1 base at J; junction bases unmatched: 6. This CDR3 contains 15 residues. The CDR3 region is CASSWPGQGNTEAFF. The CDR3 bases are TGTGCCAGTAGTTGGCCTGGACAGGGGAACACTGAAGCTTTCTTT.

Of note for this clone: An end of the junction differs from the germline gene, which may be a read error. J is TRBJ1-6 and V is TRBV5-6; TRBD1 matches at 7 bases. There are 18 residues in the CDR3. The V gene's germline CDR1 is SGHDT and CDR2 YYEEEE. This CDR3 is CASSFDTGASSYNSPLYF. The CDR3 DNA follows: TGTGCCAGCAGCTTTGATACAGGGGCCAGCTCCTATAATTCACCCCTCTACTTT. Full variable domain (remainder filled in from reference TRBV5-6 and TRBJ1-6): DAGVTQSPTHLIKTRGQQVTLRCSPKSGHDTVSWYQQALGQGPQFIFQYYEEEERQRGNFPDRFSGHQFPNYSSELNVNALLLGDSALYLCASSFDTGASSYNSPLYFGNGTRLTVT.

V and J are TRBV6-2 or TRBV6-3 and TRBJ2-7; a possible D gene is TRBD1 (6 bases). There are 15 residues in the CDR3. Germline CDR1 is MNHEY and CDR2 is SVGEGT. Trimming pared 0 bases from V and 4 bases from J, leaving 13 bases between. CDR3 region: CASSYSPGALYEQYF. The CDR3 DNA reads TGTGCCAGCAGTTACTCACCAGGGGCCTTGTACGAGCAGTACTTC.

This clone was observed a single time. This chain uses TRBV5-1 with TRBJ2-3; 15 bases line up with TRBD2. The V gene's germline CDR1 is SGHRS and CDR2 YFSETQ. The CDR3 is 16 residues long. Losses at the gene ends were 4 bases for V and 6 bases for J; bases not matched to a gene: 6. The CDR3 DNA reads TGCGCCAGCAGCCACGGGACTAGCGGGGGGTTGGATACGCAGTATTTT. Translating gives CASSHGTSGGLDTQYF. The variable domain in full, with the rest retrieved from reference TRBV5-1 and TRBJ2-3, is KAGVTQTPRYLIKTRGQQVTLSCSPISGHRSVSWYQQTPGQGLQFLFEYFSETQRNKGNFPGRFSGRQFSNSRSEMNVSTLELGDSALYLCASSHGTSGGLDTQYFGPGTRLTVL.

This clone was detected a few times. The V gene is TRBV28, the J gene TRBJ1-1; D remains ambiguous. V lost 5 bases, J lost 4 bases, and 14 bases lay in between. This CDR3 has 14 amino acids. In germline, CDR1 is MDHEN, CDR2 SYDVKM. The CDR3 loop is CASSLITGSTEAFF. The CDR3 DNA follows: TGTGCCAGCAGTCTGATTACCGGGAGCACTGAAGCTTTCTTT.

CDR3 DNA sequence: TGTGCCAGCAGCTCGGGACAGCTCTATGGCTACACCTTC. This sequence encodes CASSSGQLYGYTF. This rearrangement joins TRBV5-6 to TRBJ1-2; 7 bases match TRBD1. CDR3 length: 13 residues. With 3 bases clipped from V and 4 bases from J, the junction kept 3 bases outside the gene matches. The germline V gene has CDR1 SGHDT and CDR2 YYEEEE.

The CDR3 reads CASSLEVRGGSPLHF. The CDR3 bases are TGCGCCAGCAGCTTGGAGGTCAGGGGTGGATCACCCCTCCACTTT. V usage is TRBV5-1 and J usage is TRBJ1-6; D might be TRBD1 (6 bases). Between the trimmed V and J ends, which lost 0 bases and 10 bases, there was a span of 14 bases. CDR1 is SGHRS and CDR2 is YFSETQ in the germline V gene. The CDR3 runs 15 residues.

The J gene is TRBJ1-2, the V gene TRBV10-3; 11 nucleotides agree with TRBD1. The CDR3 extends over 14 amino acids. CDR1 is ENHRY and CDR2 is SYGVKD in the germline V gene. V shed 2 bases and J 8 bases; nucleotides not matched to a gene: 4. CDR3 coding DNA: TGTGCCATCAGTGAGCTGGACAGGGGGCAAGGCTACACCTTC. Its protein is CAISELDRGQGYTF.

This sequence joins TRBV20-1 and TRBJ2-2; tentatively, D is TRBD2 (7 bases). The germline V gene has CDR1 DFQATT and CDR2 SNEGSKA (reference sequence). The CDR3 is 13 amino acids. V shed 3 bases and J shed 4 bases, with 9 bases lying between them. This CDR3 is CSASRGGTGELFF. CDR3 in DNA: TGCAGTGCTAGTAGGGGGGGCACCGGGGAGCTGTTTTTT.

This chain uses TRBV6-2 or TRBV6-3 with TRBJ2-3, with TRBD1 identical over 10 bases. The CDR3 extends over 15 amino acids. Trimming removed 4 bases from V and 6 bases from J; junction bases left unmatched: 7. CDR1 MNHEY and CDR2 SVGEGT come from the germline V gene. The CDR3 loop reads CASSSPGQGKDTQYF. CDR3 coding DNA: TGTGCCAGCAGTTCCCCGGGACAGGGGAAGGATACGCAGTATTTT.

The CDR3 loop reads CASSLVGGGEIQYF. The CDR3, as DNA: TGCGCCAGCAGCTTGGTAGGGGGCGGGGAGATTCAGTACTTC. The V and J genes are TRBV5-1 and TRBJ2-4; D possibly corresponds to TRBD1 (7 bases). This CDR3 has 14 residues. V lost 0 bases to trimming and J lost 10 bases, with 14 bases between them. Germline values: CDR1 SGHRS, CDR2 YFSETQ.

V and J are TRBV6-4 and TRBJ2-2; possible D gene TRBD1, 6 bases. This CDR3 has 13 amino acids. V lost 6 bases to trimming and J lost 4 bases, with 9 bases between them. Germline lookup yields CDR1 MRHNA and CDR2 SNTAGT. DNA for the CDR3: TGTGCCAGCAGACTGACAGGCACCGGGGAGCTGTTTTTT. Its protein product is CASRLTGTGELFF.

A few counts support this clone. The chain links TRBV7-9 to TRBJ1-3; D remains unclear. Germline CDR1 is SEHNR and CDR2 is FQNEAQ (reference sequence). The V and J ends lost 0 bases and 0 bases respectively, with 9 bases between them. The CDR3 has 16 residues. As DNA, the CDR3 is TGTGCCAGCAGCTTAGCGTCCCTACTCTCTGGAAACACCATATATTTT. This translates into CASSLASLLSGNTIYF.

V gene TRBV3-1 (or the pseudogene TRBV3-2) combines with J gene TRBJ1-3, with TRBD1 identical over 10 bases. The V and J ends lost 0 bases and 2 bases, in that order; junction bases with no gene match: 10. This CDR3 is built from 19 residues. CDR1 and CDR2 (germline): LGHDT, YNNKEL (reference sequence). Here the CDR3 DNA reads TGTGCCAGCAGCCAAGATACAAGGACAGGGGGATTCCCTGGAAACACCATATATTTT. This gives the protein CASSQDTRTGGFPGNTIYF.

The genes are TRBV24-1 and TRBJ2-7; D not certain. This CDR3 contains 11 residues. Germline V lookup: CDR1 KGHDR, CDR2 SFDVKD. Trimming stripped 5 bases from V and 5 bases from J, with 6 bases between. For the CDR3, the DNA is TGTGCCACCAGTGCGGCGGACGAGCAGTACTTC. The encoded protein is CATSAADEQYF.

The chain carries TRBV15 and TRBJ2-7, with 8 bases identical to TRBD1. The ends lost 5 bases at V and 1 base at J; junction bases unmatched: 4. Germline CDR1 LNHNV, CDR2 YYDKDF (reference sequence). CDR3 length equals 14 residues. CDR3 loop: CATSPRQGSYEQYF. In nucleotides, the CDR3 is TGTGCCACCAGCCCGAGACAGGGGTCCTACGAGCAGTACTTC.

The chain combines TRBV19 with TRBJ2-3; the D gene is possibly TRBD1 (6 bases). V was clipped by 4 bases and J by 14 bases, with 13 bases between them. The length of the CDR3 is 11 residues. Germline CDR1 LNHDA, CDR2 SQIVND (reference sequence). The CDR3 sequence is CASSTGTPLYF. CDR3 DNA sequence: TGTGCCAGTAGTACCGGGACACCGTTGTATTTT.

This chain uses TRBV4-2 with TRBJ1-2; D is ambiguous. Trimming removed 0 bases from V and 4 bases from J, with 12 bases in between. There are 15 residues in the CDR3. From germline, CDR1 is LGHNA and CDR2 YNFKEQ. CDR3 sequence: CASSQDRGAIYGYTF. The DNA of the CDR3 is TGTGCCAGCAGCCAAGATCGTGGAGCCATCTATGGCTACACCTTC.

This rearrangement joins TRBV6-2 or TRBV6-3 to TRBJ1-1, with D perhaps matching TRBD1 (5 bases). V was clipped by 4 bases and J by 3 bases, with 9 bases between them. The germline gives CDR1 MNHEY, CDR2 SVGEGT. This CDR3 comprises 13 residues. The CDR3 here is CASSLGRDTEAFF. Written as DNA, the CDR3 is TGTGCCAGCAGTTTGGGCAGGGACACTGAAGCTTTCTTT.

This clone has only a few counts. V is TRBV7-2 and J is TRBJ2-7; the D gene is possibly TRBD2 (6 bases). The germline V and J ends were trimmed by 5 bases and 0 bases, with 14 bases remaining between them. The CDR3 extends over 15 amino acids. From germline, CDR1 is SGHTA and CDR2 FQGNSA. The CDR3 loop reads CASSPGTFRSYEQYF. The CDR3 DNA reads as TGTGCCAGCAGCCCCGGGACTTTTCGCTCCTACGAGCAGTACTTC.

The CDR3 coding sequence is TGTGCCAGCAGCTTGGCCGGGGGAGGTGAAGCTTTCTTT. This sequence encodes CASSLAGGGEAFF. The V and J genes are TRBV5-4 and TRBJ1-1; tentative D call: TRBD1 (5 bases). The CDR3 sequence is 13 residues long. V lost 0 bases, J lost 7 bases, and 10 bases lay in between. Per germline, CDR1 SGHNT and CDR2 YYREEE (reference sequence).

This clone was picked up one time. The chain has TRBV11-2 and TRBJ2-7, with no clear D. The germline gives CDR1 SGHAT, CDR2 FQNNGV. The germline V and J ends were trimmed by 5 bases and 2 bases, with 10 bases remaining between them. The CDR3 is 13 residues long. The CDR3 nucleotides are TGTGCCAGCAGCCATACTACCGCCTACGAGCAGTACTTC. Its translation is CASSHTTAYEQYF.

V gene TRBV7-3 combines with J gene TRBJ2-6; D unresolved. The CDR3 has 15 amino acids. The germline V gene encodes CDR1 SGHTA and CDR2 FQGTGA. V shed 4 bases and J shed 1 base, with 8 bases lying between them. In DNA form, the CDR3 reads TGTGCCAGCAGCTCCTTCTCTTCTGGGGCCAACGTCCTGACTTTC. It codes for CASSSFSSGANVLTF. Full variable domain (outside the CDR3, taken from reference TRBV7-3 and TRBJ2-6): GAGVSQTPSNKVTEKGKYVELRCDPISGHTALYWYRQSLGQGPEFLIYFQGTGAADDSGLPNDRFFAVRPEGSVSTLKIQRTERGDSAVYLCASSSFSSGANVLTFGAGSRLTVL.

This clone has only a few counts. This sequence joins TRBV4-2 and TRBJ2-1; D uncertain. V shed 0 bases and J shed 4 bases, with 4 bases lying between them. The CDR3 is 13 residues long. The germline gives CDR1 LGHNA, CDR2 YNFKEQ. CDR3 bases: TGTGCCAGCAGCCAAGATATATACAATGAGCAGTTCTTC. Amino acids: CASSQDIYNEQFF.

The V and J genes are TRBV7-9 and TRBJ2-7, with 7 nucleotides matching TRBD1. After removal of 7 bases from V and 0 bases from J, the junction contained 12 bases not matched to a gene. The CDR3 consists of 16 residues. Germline V gene lookup returns CDR1 SEHNR and CDR2 FQNEAQ (reference sequence). In DNA, the CDR3 is TGTGCCAGCACAATCCCTCGACAGGGTTTCTCCTACGAGCAGTACTTC. Translating gives CASTIPRQGFSYEQYF.

In this sample, this clone turned up a few times. Additional DNA sequences in this sample encode the identical CDR3. The genes are TRBV20-1 and TRBJ2-7, with a tentative D call TRBD1 (5 bases). This CDR3 contains 11 residues. The germline V gene encodes CDR1 DFQATT and CDR2 SNEGSKA (reference sequence). V shed 2 bases and J shed 5 bases, with 7 bases lying between them. The CDR3 region is CSARSGHEQYF. Here the CDR3 DNA reads TGCAGTGCTAGATCAGGGCACGAGCAGTACTTC.

Of note for this clone: Germline and junction disagree at one end, which may indicate a read error. The chain couples TRBV6-1 to TRBJ1-1; D not certain. The CDR3 runs 11 residues. Germline V lookup: CDR1 MNHNS, CDR2 SASEGT. As DNA, the CDR3 is TGTGCCAGCAGTGAATTGTGGAGGGTACTCTTT. As protein: CASSELWRVLF.

The chain couples TRBV7-9 to TRBJ1-1; D ambiguous. V was clipped by 0 bases and J by 4 bases, with 9 bases between them. The CDR3 loop spans 14 amino acids. The germline V gene has CDR1 SEHNR and CDR2 FQNEAQ (reference sequence). The CDR3 DNA follows: TGTGCCAGCAGCTTAGCGGTACCGGGCACTGAAGCTTTCTTT. Translated, it gives CASSLAVPGTEAFF.